This TCR beta chain was sequenced in a study of control samples from healthy donors and cancer patients. Only in-frame clones appear in the TCRdb table, and some are missing; sequencing was by immunoSEQ multiplex PCR. The table includes 140,000 or so clones, 75% to 90% detected once. In germline, CDR1 is LNHDA, CDR2 SQIVND (reference sequence). V was pared by 6 bases and J by 1 base, with 12 bases between. The CDR3 spans 14 residues. Input material: blood. The rearrangement uses TRBV19 and TRBJ1-1, with D maybe TRBD1 (6 bases). This receptor was identified in a young man in good health. The CDR3 sequence: CASRTDSRNTEAFF. In DNA, the CDR3 is TGTGCCAGTAGGACGGACAGCAGGAACACTGAAGCTTTCTTT.